This T cell receptor (beta chain) emerged from a study of T-cell reconstitution after alpha-beta-depleted transplantation in children. With respect to this clonotype: Its specificity is unknown. The junction and the germline gene differ at one end; a read error may be behind it.

Unique molecular identifiers were built into the TCRbeta library. Each CDR3 protein gets one entry after TCRdb re-called the PCR reads with MiXCR. The repertoire holds fewer than 500,000 distinct CDR3 sequences, with 43% as singletons. Germline CDR1 and CDR2: DFQATT and SNEGSKA (reference sequence). The CDR3 has 16 amino acids. Broader study findings: Surviving recipient T cells and intrathymic progenitors accounted for some patients' high TCRbeta diversity at day 60. Several hundred expanded graft clones reportedly supplied alpha-beta T cells about two months after transplant. T-cell numbers and diversity one year post-transplant derived largely from freshly generated T cells.

The source is a girl aged 2-10 years with aplastic anemia, due to receive a stem cell transplant. The J gene is TRBJ2-7, the V gene TRBV20-1; 15 bases are shared with TRBD2. The specimen was PBMCs, collected before TCRalphabeta/CD19-depleted stem cell transplant. The DNA of the CDR3 is TGCTGTGCCCCTGGACTAGCGGGAGGGCCTTTGGGCGAGCAGTACTTC. Amino acids: CCAPGLAGGPLGEQYF.